One sample yielded the 3 T cell receptor beta chains listed below, sequenced in a study of molecular identifiers for immune sequencing clone quantification. Using its own MiXCR run on the PCR reads, TCRdb lists one record per CDR3 protein. In the table there are under 350,000 distinct CDR3 sequences, about a quarter of which are singletons. The specimen sequenced was naive CD8+ T cells from blood, with Jurkat cell RNA spiked in. Subset here: FACS-sorted CD8+CD4-CCR7+CD45RA+ naive T cells. These receptors all come from a human donor in good health. Some libraries in this study had Jurkat cell RNA spiked in.

The chain has TRBV7-8 and TRBJ1-5; 10 nucleotides agree with TRBD1. The end of the DNA is better explained by TRBJ2-3, so the J call may be wrong. Germline CDR1 is SGHVS and CDR2 is FQNEAQ. The CDR3 totals 17 residues. In nucleotides, the CDR3 is TGTGCCAGCAGCCCAGGGACAGGGGTACTTAGCAATCAGCCCCAGTATTTT. Residues: CASSPGTGVLSNQPQYF.

This clonotype has a count of ten or more. The rearrangement links TRBV4-1 to TRBJ2-5, with a weak D call TRBD1 (5 bases). The germline V gene encodes CDR1 MGHRA and CDR2 YSYEKL. Trimming left V 0 bases short and J 2 bases short, with 13 bases between. CDR3 size: 16 residues. CDR3 bases: TGCGCCAGCAGCCAAGAGGGGCGACTGCCTCAAGAGACCCAGTACTTC. As protein: CASSQEGRLPQETQYF.

This chain joins TRBV7-9 and TRBJ1-1; 10 bases match TRBD1. This CDR3 has 14 amino acids. The V and J ends lost 8 bases and 5 bases, in that order; junction bases with no gene match: 8. CDR1 and CDR2 (germline): SEHNR, FQNEAQ (reference sequence). CDR3 DNA sequence: TGTGCCAGCGGCGCGACAGGGGGCGGAACTGAAGCTTTCTTT. Its translation is CASGATGGGTEAFF.